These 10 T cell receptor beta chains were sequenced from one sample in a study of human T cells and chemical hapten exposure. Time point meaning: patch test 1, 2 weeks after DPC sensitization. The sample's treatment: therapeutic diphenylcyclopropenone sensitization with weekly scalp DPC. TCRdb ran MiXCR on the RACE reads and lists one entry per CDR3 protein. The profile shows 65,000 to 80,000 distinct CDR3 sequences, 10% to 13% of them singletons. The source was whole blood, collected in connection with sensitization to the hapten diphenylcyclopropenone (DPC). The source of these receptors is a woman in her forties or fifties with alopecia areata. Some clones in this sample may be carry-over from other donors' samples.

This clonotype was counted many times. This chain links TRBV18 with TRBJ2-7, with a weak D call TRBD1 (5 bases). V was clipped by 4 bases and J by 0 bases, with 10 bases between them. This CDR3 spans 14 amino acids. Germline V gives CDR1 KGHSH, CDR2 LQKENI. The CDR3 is CASSRGRDSYEQYF. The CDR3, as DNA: TGTGCCAGCTCACGGGGCAGGGACTCCTACGAGCAGTACTTC.

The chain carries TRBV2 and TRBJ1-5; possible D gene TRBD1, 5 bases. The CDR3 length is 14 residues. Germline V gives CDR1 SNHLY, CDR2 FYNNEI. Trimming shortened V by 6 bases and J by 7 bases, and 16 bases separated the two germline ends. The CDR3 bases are TGTGCCAGCAGGTCGCCAGGGAGCGGACAGCCCCAGCATTTT. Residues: CASRSPGSGQPQHF.

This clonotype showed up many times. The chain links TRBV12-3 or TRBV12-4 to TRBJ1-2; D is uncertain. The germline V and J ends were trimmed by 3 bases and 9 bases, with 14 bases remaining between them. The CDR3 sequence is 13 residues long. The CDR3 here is CASSFDRTARYTF. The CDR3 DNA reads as TGTGCCAGCAGTTTCGATCGGACCGCACGCTACACCTTC.

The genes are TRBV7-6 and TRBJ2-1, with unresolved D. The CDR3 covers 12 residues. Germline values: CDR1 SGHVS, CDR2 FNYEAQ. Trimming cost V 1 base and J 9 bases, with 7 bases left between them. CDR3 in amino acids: CASSLGGSEQFF. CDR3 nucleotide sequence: TGTGCCAGCAGCTTAGGGGGTAGTGAGCAGTTCTTC.

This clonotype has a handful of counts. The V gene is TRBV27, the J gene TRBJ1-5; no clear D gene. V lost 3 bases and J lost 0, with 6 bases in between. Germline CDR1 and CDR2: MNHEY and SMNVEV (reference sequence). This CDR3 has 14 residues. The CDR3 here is CASSLRDSNQPQHF. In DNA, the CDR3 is TGTGCCAGCAGTTTGAGGGATAGCAATCAGCCCCAGCATTTT.

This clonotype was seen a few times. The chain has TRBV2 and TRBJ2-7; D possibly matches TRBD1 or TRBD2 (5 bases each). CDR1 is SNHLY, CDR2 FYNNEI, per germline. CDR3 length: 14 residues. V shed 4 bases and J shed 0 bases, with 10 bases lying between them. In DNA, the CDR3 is TGTGCCAGCAGTGCCGGGACGGCCTCCTACGAGCAGTACTTC. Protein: CASSAGTASYEQYF.

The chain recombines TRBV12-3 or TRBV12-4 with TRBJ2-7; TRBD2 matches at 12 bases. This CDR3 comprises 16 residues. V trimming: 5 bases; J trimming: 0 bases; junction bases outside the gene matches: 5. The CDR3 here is CASSPGTSGLSYEQYF. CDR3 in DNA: TGTGCCAGCAGTCCCGGGACTAGCGGGCTCTCCTACGAGCAGTACTTC.

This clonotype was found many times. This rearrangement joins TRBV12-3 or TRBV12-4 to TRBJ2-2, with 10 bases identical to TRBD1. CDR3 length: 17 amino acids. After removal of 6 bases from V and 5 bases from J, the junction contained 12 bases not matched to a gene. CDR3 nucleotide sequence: TGTGCCAGCAGCCCCGACAGGGGGCAATTCGGGACCGGGGAGCTGTTTTTT. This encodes CASSPDRGQFGTGELFF.

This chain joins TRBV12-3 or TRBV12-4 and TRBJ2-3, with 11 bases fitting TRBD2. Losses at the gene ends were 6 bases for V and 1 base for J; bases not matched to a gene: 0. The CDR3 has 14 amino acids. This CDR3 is CASRGLAGTDTQYF. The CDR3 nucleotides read TGTGCCAGCAGGGGACTAGCGGGCACAGATACGCAGTATTTT.

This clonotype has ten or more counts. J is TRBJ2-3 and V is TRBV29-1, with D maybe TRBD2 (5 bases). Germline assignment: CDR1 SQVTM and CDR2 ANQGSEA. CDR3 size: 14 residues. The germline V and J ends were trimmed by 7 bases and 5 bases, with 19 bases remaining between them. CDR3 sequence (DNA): TGCAGCGGGGTCCGGGAACCAACGATAGATACGCAGTATTTT. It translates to CSGVREPTIDTQYF.